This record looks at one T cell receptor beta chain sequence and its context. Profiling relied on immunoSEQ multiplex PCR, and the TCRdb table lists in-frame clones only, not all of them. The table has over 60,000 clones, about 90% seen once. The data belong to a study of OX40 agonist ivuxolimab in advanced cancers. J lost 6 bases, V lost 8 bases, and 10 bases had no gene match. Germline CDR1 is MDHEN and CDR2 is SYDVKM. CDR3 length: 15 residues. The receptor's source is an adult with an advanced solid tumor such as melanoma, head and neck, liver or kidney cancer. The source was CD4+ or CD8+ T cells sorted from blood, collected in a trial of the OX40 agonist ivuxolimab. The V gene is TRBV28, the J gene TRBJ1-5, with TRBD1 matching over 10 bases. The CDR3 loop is CASRYRTGGRQPQHF. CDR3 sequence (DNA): TGTGCCAGCCGTTACCGGACAGGGGGACGTCAGCCCCAGCATTTT.